These 29 T cell receptor beta chains share one sample of origin, sequenced in a study of neurological immune-mediated disorders. TCRdb independently ran MiXCR on the 5' RACE reads; one entry per CDR3 protein. Of over 45,000 distinct CDR3 sequences in the sample, 3% to 4% were seen once. Input material: PBMCs. The receptors here all came from a man aged 40-50 years with multiple sclerosis.

At least ten counts were recorded for this clonotype. J is TRBJ2-3 and V is TRBV24-1; D unclear. The CDR3 has 12 amino acids. V dropped 7 bases and J dropped 3 bases, with 7 bases sitting between them. CDR1 and CDR2 (germline): KGHDR, SFDVKD. The chain's CDR3 is CATSVETDTQYF. In nucleotides, the CDR3 is TGTGCCACCAGCGTGGAGACAGATACGCAGTATTTT.

This clonotype showed up many times. The rearrangement links TRBV5-1 to TRBJ1-5; possible D gene TRBD1, 6 bases. Trimming pared 3 bases from V and 4 bases from J, leaving 8 bases between. This CDR3 contains 13 residues. Germline lookup yields CDR1 SGHRS and CDR2 YFSETQ. CDR3 in DNA: TGCGCCAGCAGCTCCGGACAGAATCAGCCCCAGCATTTT. Protein: CASSSGQNQPQHF.

This clonotype has ten or more counts. This chain links TRBV7-9 with TRBJ2-5; D is unresolved. The germline gives CDR1 SEHNR, CDR2 FQNEAQ (reference sequence). Trimming removed 7 bases from V and 1 base from J, with 10 bases in between. The CDR3 runs 13 residues. The CDR3 is CASKGGSQETQYF. In nucleotides, the CDR3 is TGTGCCAGCAAAGGTGGCAGCCAAGAGACCCAGTACTTC. Full variable domain (outside the CDR3, taken from reference TRBV7-9 and TRBJ2-5): DTGVSQNPRHKITKRGQNVTFRCDPISEHNRLYWYRQTLGQGPEFLTYFQNEAQLEKSRLLSDRFSAERPKGSFSTLEIQRTEQGDSAMYLCASKGGSQETQYFGPGTRLLVL.

The CDR3 coding sequence is TGCAGTGCTAGACACGGGACCTCTAATTCACCCCTCCACTTT. Translating gives CSARHGTSNSPLHF. The rearrangement uses TRBV20-1 and TRBJ1-6; D is perhaps TRBD1 (5 bases). The CDR3 spans 14 residues. In germline, CDR1 is DFQATT, CDR2 SNEGSKA (reference sequence). Trimming cost V 2 bases and J 6 bases, with 11 bases left between them.

This clonotype was counted only a few times. The J gene is TRBJ2-1, the V gene TRBV5-6; perhaps TRBD2 as D (6 bases). The V end lost 3 bases, the J end lost 9 bases, and 13 bases lay between the germline ends. Germline V gene lookup returns CDR1 SGHDT and CDR2 YYEEEE. The CDR3 sequence is 13 residues long. The CDR3 spells CASSSGLAIEQFF. CDR3 nucleotides: TGTGCCAGCAGCTCGGGACTGGCAATTGAGCAGTTCTTC.

There are a few counts of this clonotype. The chain joins TRBV5-1 to TRBJ2-1; D is unclear. Germline CDR1 and CDR2: SGHRS and YFSETQ. This CDR3 has 14 residues. V dropped 0 bases and J dropped 4 bases, with 8 bases sitting between them. The CDR3 region has the DNA TGCGCCAGCAGCTTGGGAAAGGAATACAATGAGCAGTTCTTC. As protein: CASSLGKEYNEQFF.

This clonotype was counted at least ten times. The genes are TRBV6-6 and TRBJ2-7; 9 bases agree with TRBD1. V shed 7 bases and J 2 bases; nucleotides not matched to a gene: 9. This CDR3 is built from 15 residues. The germline V gene encodes CDR1 MNHNY and CDR2 SVGAGI (reference sequence). The CDR3 sequence: CASTPGQGAPYEQYF. The DNA for the CDR3 is TGTGCCAGCACCCCGGGACAGGGTGCCCCCTACGAGCAGTACTTC.

This clonotype was picked up many times. The DNA of the CDR3 is TGTGCCAGCAGCCAAGACGTCCAGGCGTCCTACGAGCAGTACTTC. It yields the protein CASSQDVQASYEQYF. The V and J genes are TRBV3-1 and TRBJ2-7; D remains ambiguous. V gave up 0 bases and J gave up 1 base, with 10 bases separating them. The CDR3 is 15 residues long. Germline V gene sequence: CDR1 LGHDT, CDR2 YNNKEL (reference sequence).

This clonotype was picked up many times. In nucleotides, the CDR3 is TGTGCCAGCAGTTTATTGCAGGGGGGTGAGACCCAGTACTTC. Its protein is CASSLLQGGETQYF. The rearrangement joins TRBV12-3 or TRBV12-4 to TRBJ2-5; a possible D gene is TRBD1 (7 bases). V was pared by 2 bases and J by 5 bases, with 12 bases between. The CDR3 is made up of 14 amino acids.

This clonotype was seen ten or more times. The genes are TRBV6-6 and TRBJ2-7, with 12 bases fitting TRBD1. The CDR3 covers 16 residues. CDR1 MNHNY and CDR2 SVGAGI come from the germline V gene (reference sequence). V shed 4 bases, J shed 5 bases, and the junction held 9 bases outside the gene matches. CDR3 DNA: TGTGCCAGCAGTTCCCCGGGGACAGGGGGCGAAGACGAGCAGTACTTC. As protein: CASSSPGTGGEDEQYF.

This clonotype has at least ten counts. The rearrangement uses TRBV20-1 and TRBJ1-2; D uncertain. The CDR3 is 14 amino acids. Between the trimmed V and J ends, which lost 4 bases and 8 bases, there was a span of 20 bases. Germline values: CDR1 DFQATT, CDR2 SNEGSKA (reference sequence). The CDR3 sequence: CSATGPSSSQGYTF. CDR3 sequence (DNA): TGCAGTGCTACCGGCCCGTCTTCCTCTCAAGGCTACACCTTC.

The V gene is TRBV20-1, the J gene TRBJ1-1; unclear D gene. Germline V CDR1 and CDR2: DFQATT, SNEGSKA (reference sequence). V lost 5 bases and J lost 4, with 17 bases in between. This CDR3 comprises 14 residues. Here the CDR3 DNA reads TGCAGTGCTCCCAGAGCCGGGGAGGGCACTGAAGCTTTCTTT. It yields the protein CSAPRAGEGTEAFF.

This clonotype was seen repeatedly, ten times or more. This chain connects TRBV11-2 to TRBJ2-7, with D unclear. Germline assignment: CDR1 SGHAT and CDR2 FQNNGV. V was shortened by 4 bases and J by 2 bases, with 12 bases between the two germline ends. This CDR3 comprises 14 residues. The CDR3 DNA follows: TGTGCCAGCAGCTCAGGCACCCTAGCCTACGAGCAGTACTTC. Protein product: CASSSGTLAYEQYF.

This clonotype was seen more than once but under ten times. A much larger clone lies one base from this, so it may be a read error. The gene calls are TRBV6-2 or TRBV6-3 and TRBJ1-5; D is unclear. This CDR3 contains 12 residues. Germline V CDR1 and CDR2: MNHEY, SVGEGT. The CDR3 nucleotides read TGTGCCAGCGGCTGGGGAGGTCAGCCCCAGAATTTT. This translates into CASGWGGQPQNF.

This clonotype was seen ten or more times. The rearrangement uses TRBV5-6 and TRBJ1-6; possible D gene TRBD1, 6 bases. CDR3 length equals 15 residues. Looked up from germline, CDR1 is SGHDT and CDR2 is YYEEEE. V lost 4 bases, J lost 5 bases, and 13 bases lay in between. The CDR3 DNA is TGTGCCAGCAGCATCAGGGGTTGGAATAATTCACCCCTCCACTTT. It is translated as CASSIRGWNNSPLHF.

This clonotype was seen at least ten times. V and J are TRBV5-1 and TRBJ2-7; D gene ambiguous. Germline V lookup: CDR1 SGHRS, CDR2 YFSETQ. The V and J ends lost 4 bases and 5 bases respectively, with 10 bases between them. The CDR3 is 12 amino acids. CDR3: CASSLPANEQYF. In DNA, the CDR3 is TGCGCCAGCAGCCTCCCCGCTAACGAGCAGTACTTC.

This clonotype was counted at least ten times. The J gene is TRBJ2-3, the V gene TRBV20-1, with D perhaps TRBD1 (5 bases). Germline values: CDR1 DFQATT, CDR2 SNEGSKA (reference sequence). This CDR3 region has 14 residues. V dropped 2 bases and J dropped 1 base, with 10 bases sitting between them. Here the CDR3 reads CSARWQGGTDTQYF. The CDR3 DNA sequence: TGCAGTGCTAGATGGCAGGGTGGCACAGATACGCAGTATTTT.

Regarding this clonotype: A much larger clone differs from this one at a single base, so this may be a read error. The rearrangement joins TRBV11-2 to TRBJ1-1, with D hard to call. Per the germline V gene, CDR1 is SGHAT and CDR2 is FQNNGV. The ends were cut back, 3 bases at V and 3 bases at J, with 11 bases in the middle. The length of the CDR3 is 14 residues. CDR3 loop: CASSFAKEDTEAFF. The CDR3 coding sequence is TGTGCCAGCAGCTTTGCGAAGGAGGACACTGAAGCTTTCTTT.

This clonotype was found many times. The J gene is TRBJ1-5, the V gene TRBV20-1; 7 nucleotides agree with TRBD1. The V and J ends lost 0 bases and 2 bases, in that order; junction bases with no gene match: 10. Germline assignment: CDR1 DFQATT and CDR2 SNEGSKA (reference sequence). The CDR3 has 17 amino acids. The CDR3 loop reads CSARDRSGGIGNQPQHF. The CDR3 nucleotides are TGCAGTGCTAGAGATAGGTCAGGGGGGATCGGCAATCAGCCCCAGCATTTT.

In this sample, this clonotype turned up many times. This chain uses TRBV7-2 with TRBJ2-3, with TRBD2 matching 8 bases. Unmatched junction bases numbered 9, after V lost 5 bases and J lost 2 bases. This CDR3 region has 16 residues. CDR1 is SGHTA, CDR2 FQGNSA, per germline. This CDR3 is CASSPSGGGFTDTQYF. The CDR3 region has the DNA TGTGCCAGCAGCCCCAGCGGGGGAGGTTTCACAGATACGCAGTATTTT. The full variable domain, completed using reference TRBV7-2 and TRBJ2-3, is GAGVSQSPSNKVTEKGKDVELRCDPISGHTALYWYRQSLGQGLEFLIYFQGNSAPDKSGLPSDRFSAERTGGSVSTLTIQRTQQEDSAVYLCASSPSGGGFTDTQYFGPGTRLTVL.

About this clonotype itself: A much more abundant neighbour one base away suggests this may be a read error. Here the CDR3 omits its conserved ending phenylalanine or tryptophan, so a read error is the likely source. J is TRBJ2-4 and V is TRBV20-1, with D possibly being TRBD1 (5 bases). Germline V lookup: CDR1 DFQATT, CDR2 SNEGSKA (reference sequence). The V gene lost 3 bases and the J gene lost 1 base, with 7 bases spanning the gap. The CDR3 consists of 13 residues. The CDR3 reads CSARGLAKNIQYC. As DNA, the CDR3 is TGCAGTGCTAGGGGGCTCGCCAAAAACATTCAGTACTGC.

This clonotype was recorded many times. This chain joins TRBV7-2 and TRBJ2-1, with D perhaps being TRBD1 or TRBD2 (5 bases each). The CDR3 has 16 residues. Germline values: CDR1 SGHTA, CDR2 FQGNSA. Trimming removed 5 bases at V and 0 bases at J, with 14 bases between. The CDR3 spells CASSGRDVSSYNEQFF. Here the CDR3 DNA reads TGTGCCAGCAGCGGAAGGGACGTGAGCTCCTACAATGAGCAGTTCTTC. The full variable domain, in which reference TRBV7-2 and TRBJ2-1 provide the parts outside the CDR3, is GAGVSQSPSNKVTEKGKDVELRCDPISGHTALYWYRQSLGQGLEFLIYFQGNSAPDKSGLPSDRFSAERTGGSVSTLTIQRTQQEDSAVYLCASSGRDVSSYNEQFFGPGTRLTVL.

This clonotype has a handful of counts. This sequence joins TRBV7-2 and TRBJ2-5, with D possibly matching TRBD2 (6 bases). Trimming stripped 6 bases from V and 5 bases from J, with 16 bases between. Germline V gene sequence: CDR1 SGHTA, CDR2 FQGNSA. The CDR3 is 14 amino acids. The CDR3 DNA follows: TGTGCCAGCAGTCACGGGGGTCCTCGGGAGACCCAGTACTTC. It encodes CASSHGGPRETQYF.

This clonotype came up many times. V gene TRBV5-5 combines with J gene TRBJ2-1, with D unresolved. This CDR3 has 12 residues. Germline V gene sequence: CDR1 SGHKS, CDR2 YYEKEE (reference sequence). The ends were cut back, 0 bases at V and 15 bases at J, with 13 bases in the middle. The DNA of the CDR3 is TGTGCCAGCAGCTTGGCCCAAGGTCAGCGGTTCTTC. Residues: CASSLAQGQRFF.

This clonotype was seen many times. This chain uses TRBV11-1 with TRBJ2-1, with TRBD1 identical over 7 bases. CDR1 is SGHAT and CDR2 is FQDESV in the germline V gene (reference sequence). The CDR3 extends over 13 amino acids. V was clipped by 4 bases and J by 5 bases; unmatched bases: 2. This chain's CDR3 is CASSWGTDNEQFF. CDR3 in DNA: TGTGCCAGCAGCTGGGGGACAGACAATGAGCAGTTCTTC.

This clonotype showed up many times. The chain is built from TRBV5-6 and TRBJ2-3; 7 nucleotides agree with TRBD2. This CDR3 is 15 amino acids long. The germline gives CDR1 SGHDT, CDR2 YYEEEE. After removal of 6 bases from V and 1 base from J, the junction contained 8 bases not matched to a gene. The CDR3 here is CASNKRLAGTDTQYF. CDR3 nucleotide sequence: TGTGCCAGCAACAAACGACTAGCTGGCACAGATACGCAGTATTTT.

The rearrangement uses TRBV7-6 and TRBJ2-2; TRBD2 aligns across 9 bases. CDR3 length: 16 amino acids. Looked up from germline, CDR1 is SGHVS and CDR2 is FNYEAQ. V lost 4 bases to trimming and J lost 1 base; unmatched junction nucleotides: 4. CDR3 region: CASSSLTSGNTGELFF. The DNA of the CDR3 is TGTGCCAGCAGCTCTCTGACTAGCGGGAACACCGGGGAGCTGTTTTTT.

This clonotype was observed many times. V and J are TRBV20-1 and TRBJ1-4; no reliable D call. Germline V gene lookup returns CDR1 DFQATT and CDR2 SNEGSKA (reference sequence). The CDR3 is 14 residues long. The ends were cut back, 4 bases at V and 7 bases at J, with 16 bases in the middle. The CDR3 here is CSAKRTPQAEKLFF. The CDR3 region has the DNA TGCAGTGCTAAGAGGACCCCCCAGGCTGAAAAACTGTTTTTT.

This clonotype was seen at least ten times. The V call is TRBV20-1, the J call TRBJ1-1; no firm D call. The ends were cut back, 0 bases at V and 0 bases at J, with 5 bases in the middle. This CDR3 comprises 13 residues. Germline-derived CDR1 and CDR2 are DFQATT and SNEGSKA (reference sequence). CDR3 sequence (DNA): TGCAGTGCTAGAGACGCCGTGAACACTGAAGCTTTCTTT. Translation: CSARDAVNTEAFF.